This TCR beta chain was retrieved from a study of molecular identifiers for immune sequencing clone quantification (dated by TCRdb to 2017 to 2018). Some background on the complete study: For a replicate experiment, RNA from around 18,000 or 91,000 naive CD8 T cells was divided into five aliquots, and four of the five aliquots were sequenced. This methods study benchmarked molecular-identifier clustering-based TCR repertoire sequencing (MIDCIRS) and TCR RNA copy counting, using CD8 T cells to do so. What the study reported, not specific to this receptor: When barcode sub-clustering was left out, chimeric consensus sequences inflated TCR diversity, with chimeras reaching as high as 47%. The naive libraries included spiked-in Jurkat TCR RNA (approximately 11 copies' worth), and this RNA is not part of the donor repertoire. A single cell's worth of spiked-in Jurkat TCR RNA was reported detectable even among 750,000 to 1,000,000 naive CD8 T cells. Modeling estimated roughly 3.2 recovered TCR RNA copies per cell, compared with about 10 by digital PCR, which implies roughly 30% capture efficiency. Clones above 20 RNA copies held over 99% of molecules in CMV-specific effector cells but under 1% in naive cells. Identical TCR molecules sharing a barcode could cause highly expanded clone sizes to be underestimated.

The count of this clonotype is one. Its antigen remains undetermined. Germline and junction disagree at one end, which may indicate a read error. The library was produced with PCR. Sequencing took place on a NextSeq 500. Bulk TCR libraries were generated as previously described, with the TCR primers listed in Table S5 used. Purification of total RNA was performed with the Qiagen AllPrep DNA/RNA kit. Reads from multiple sequencing runs of the same library were pooled before analysis. In the original analysis: Only reads with exact TCR constant sequence were kept, trimmed to 150 nt, and grouped by their 12-nt molecular barcodes. Reads within each barcode group were sub-clustered using a 15% Levenshtein threshold, and quality-weighted consensus sequences were constructed for each RNA molecule. Non-functional sequences were discarded, and so were lower-count sequences lying one edit away from another sequence. Based on a fit of two negative binomial distributions, barcode sub-clusters having less than 20% of the maximum read count were discarded. The raw public data were reprocessed by TCRdb itself: fastp quality trimming at Q25, MiXCR clonotype calling, in-frame beta chains only. All rows with the same CDR3 protein become a single entry with the most common DNA and genes. Here the V and J calls rest on TCRdb's processing, not on the authors' analysis. The sample data list about half a million distinct CDR3 sequences, and around 23% of these were observed just once. Around 0.78% of the sample belongs to the ten largest clones.

Libraries of naive CD8 T cells were generated from roughly 20,000 to 1,000,000 sorted cells, with 10%, 30% or 50% of the purified RNA used. Naive CD8 T cells were FACS-sorted as CD8+CD4-CCR7+CD45RA+ on a BD FACSAria II into RLT Plus buffer. Around 10 TCR copies' worth of Jurkat RNA were spiked into roughly 17,000-1,100,000 naive CD8 T cell samples to test detection sensitivity. CD8 T cells were enriched using RosetteSep CD8+ T Cell Enrichment Cocktail and Ficoll-Paque, and the enriched cells then underwent ACK red cell lysis. From its cysteine to its phenylalanine, the CDR3 spans 12 amino acids. The sequence is cut down to CDR3 DNA, 36 bases in frame from base 1. Via the germline V gene, CDR1 is SGHVS and CDR2 FNYEAQ.

The sequence links TRBV7-6 to TRBJ2-3, with the D gene not clear enough to name. This sequence was found in a human donor in good health. Some libraries in this study had Jurkat cell RNA spiked in. Sequencing input: naive CD8+ T cells from blood, with Jurkat cell RNA spiked in. The cell subset or site label on this specimen signifies: FACS-sorted CD8+CD4-CCR7+CD45RA+ naive T cells. The CDR3 is CANSLFADTQYF. The bases are TGTGCCAACAGCTTATTTGCAGACACGCAGTATTTT.